The 17 T cell receptor beta chains below come from one sample, sequenced in a study of naive and memory T cell subsets. An equimolar mix of two oligonucleotides served as the beta constant-region primer for TRBC1 and TRBC2. TCRdb reprocessed the UMI-ligation and nested PCR reads with MiXCR, giving one entry per CDR3 protein. The sample has some 83,000 distinct CDR3 sequences; roughly 13% are singletons. The sequenced sample consisted of central memory CD4+ T cells from blood. These receptors all come from a human donor in good health.

This chain joins TRBV19 and TRBJ1-2, with 9 nucleotides matching TRBD1. The CDR3 covers 14 residues. Per the germline V gene, CDR1 is LNHDA and CDR2 is SQIVND (reference sequence). After removal of 7 bases from V and 6 bases from J, the junction contained 9 bases not matched to a gene. DNA of the CDR3: TGTGCCAGTATCAACCCGGGACAGGGTCATGGCTACACCTTC. It codes for CASINPGQGHGYTF. The whole variable domain, filled in from reference TRBV19 and TRBJ1-2, reads DGGITQSPKYLFRKEGQNVTLSCEQNLNHDAMYWYRQDPGQGLRLIYYSQIVNDFQKGDIAEGYSVSREKKESFPLTVTSAQKNPTAFYLCASINPGQGHGYTFGSGTRLTVV.

This clonotype occurred a few times. V and J are TRBV7-2 and TRBJ2-7; TRBD2 matches at 8 bases. Germline V gives CDR1 SGHTA, CDR2 FQGNSA. Trimming cost V 0 bases and J 6 bases; bases outside gene matches: 7. The CDR3 runs 15 residues. The CDR3 sequence is CASSLAGLVNSEQYF. DNA of the CDR3: TGTGCCAGCAGCTTAGCGGGACTAGTCAACAGCGAGCAGTACTTC.

The CDR3 DNA reads as TGCAGCGTTGAAAACAGGGGGGGGAACTACGAGCAGTACTTC. Translation gives CSVENRGGNYEQYF. V usage is TRBV29-1 and J usage is TRBJ2-7, with TRBD1 as a possible D gene (8 bases). The germline CDR1 and CDR2 sequences are SQVTM and ANQGSEA. Trimming removed 2 bases at V and 3 bases at J, with 14 bases between. The CDR3 is made up of 14 amino acids.

This clonotype was detected only a few times. This chain connects TRBV10-3 to TRBJ2-1; D could derive from TRBD1 or TRBD2 (7 bases each). The CDR3 contains 16 residues. Deletions cut 2 bases from V and 7 bases from J, with 18 bases between. Germline CDR1 ENHRY, CDR2 SYGVKD. CDR3 in amino acids: CAISETGAGGGNEQFF. CDR3 in DNA: TGTGCCATCAGTGAGACGGGAGCAGGGGGGGGGAATGAGCAGTTCTTC.

Only a few counts were recorded for this clonotype. The chain uses TRBV29-1 and TRBJ1-2; D unclear. With 2 bases removed from V and 4 bases from J, the gap between germline ends came to 8 bases. The CDR3 is 12 residues long. Germline V gene data show CDR1 as SQVTM and CDR2 as ANQGSEA. The CDR3 sequence is CSVERRGYGYTF. The CDR3 nucleotides read TGCAGCGTTGAAAGGCGAGGCTATGGCTACACCTTC.

This clonotype was observed many times. The chain uses TRBV7-9 and TRBJ2-3; 9 nucleotides agree with TRBD2. CDR1 is SEHNR and CDR2 is FQNEAQ in the germline V gene (reference sequence). The CDR3 has 15 amino acids. Trimming at V came to 5 bases and at J to 7 bases, leaving 10 bases not matched to a gene. This chain's CDR3 is CASSLASGTFNTQYF. The CDR3 region has the DNA TGTGCCAGCAGCCTCGCTAGCGGGACCTTCAATACGCAGTATTTT.

This clonotype was counted between two and nine times. The V and J genes are TRBV7-2 and TRBJ1-2, with TRBD1 identical over 9 bases. Trimming took 4 bases from V and 5 from J; bases not matched to a gene: 8. Germline V gene data show CDR1 as SGHTA and CDR2 as FQGNSA. The CDR3 is 15 amino acids. The CDR3 protein is CASSSTGGRSYGYTF. The CDR3 nucleotides are TGTGCCAGCAGCTCGACAGGGGGTCGATCATATGGCTACACCTTC.

This clonotype was seen just once. DNA for the CDR3: TGTGCCAGCAGTTTGGACTCTGGGGCCAACGTCCTGACTTTC. Encoded protein: CASSLDSGANVLTF. The V and J genes are TRBV6-2 or TRBV6-3 and TRBJ2-6; D is unresolved. Trimming removed 4 bases from V and 0 bases from J, with 4 bases in between. There are 14 residues in the CDR3. In germline, CDR1 is MNHEY, CDR2 SVGEGT.

This sequence joins TRBV2 and TRBJ1-1; D may be TRBD1 (5 bases). V gave up 4 bases and J gave up 7 bases, with 22 bases separating them. In germline, CDR1 is SNHLY, CDR2 FYNNEI. The length of the CDR3 is 16 residues. The CDR3 region is CASSVGGDGPGVEAFF. The CDR3 DNA reads TGTGCCAGCAGTGTTGGGGGAGACGGTCCAGGCGTTGAAGCTTTCTTT.

The chain joins TRBV30 to TRBJ2-2, with D perhaps TRBD2 (5 bases). V dropped 0 bases and J dropped 6 bases, with 11 bases sitting between them. Germline CDR1 reads GTSNPN; CDR2 reads SVGIG (reference sequence). There are 14 residues in the CDR3. The CDR3 loop reads CAWSVSASSGELFF. The CDR3 region has the DNA TGTGCCTGGAGTGTATCGGCTAGCTCCGGGGAGCTGTTTTTT.

The genes are TRBV25-1 and TRBJ2-1, with D possibly matching TRBD2 (5 bases). CDR1 and CDR2 (germline): MGHDK, SYGVNS. The V end was cut by 6 bases, the J end by 3 bases, with 15 bases between. The CDR3 runs 15 residues. Here the CDR3 DNA reads TGTGCCAGCAGCTCGCGGGCACAGAGCTACAATGAGCAGTTCTTC. Its protein is CASSSRAQSYNEQFF.

In DNA, the CDR3 is TGCAGCACTAGCGGGAGCCAAGAGACCCAGTACTTC. Encoded protein: CSTSGSQETQYF. V is TRBV29-1 and J is TRBJ2-5, with 11 bases lining up with TRBD2. This CDR3 is 12 amino acids long. Germline trimming cut 8 bases from V and 1 base from J; bases unmatched to any gene: 0. Per the germline V gene, CDR1 is SQVTM and CDR2 is ANQGSEA.

This rearrangement joins TRBV2 to TRBJ1-1; possible D gene TRBD1, 5 bases. The CDR3 covers 12 residues. The V end lost 8 bases, the J end lost 9 bases, and 16 bases lay between the germline ends. Germline V gene data show CDR1 as SNHLY and CDR2 as FYNNEI. The CDR3: CASGRDEGQAFF. Written as DNA, the CDR3 is TGTGCCAGCGGCCGGGACGAGGGGCAAGCTTTCTTT.

This clonotype was seen a few times. The rearrangement links TRBV30 to TRBJ2-3, with 8 bases matching TRBD2. Germline loops: CDR1 GTSNPN, CDR2 SVGIG (reference sequence). This CDR3 region has 13 residues. The V gene end was trimmed by 2 bases and the J gene end by 6 bases; junction bases not matched to a gene: 4. CDR3 region: CAWSSGRVDTQYF. CDR3 sequence (DNA): TGTGCCTGGAGTAGCGGGAGAGTCGATACGCAGTATTTT.

The rearrangement links TRBV18 to TRBJ1-1, with D uncertain. The CDR3 is made up of 13 amino acids. Germline V gives CDR1 KGHSH, CDR2 LQKENI. Trimming left V 5 bases short and J 3 bases short, with 10 bases between. DNA of the CDR3: TGTGCCAGCTCAAACACAGAGGACACTGAAGCTTTCTTT. Amino acid sequence: CASSNTEDTEAFF.

This clonotype was picked up many times. The chain combines TRBV18 with TRBJ2-3; D uncertain. Germline V lookup: CDR1 KGHSH, CDR2 LQKENI. V was pared by 2 bases and J by 6 bases, with 6 bases between. The CDR3 loop spans 12 amino acids. As DNA, the CDR3 is TGTGCCAGCTCACCAGACACCGATACGCAGTATTTT. This sequence encodes CASSPDTDTQYF.

The V and J genes are TRBV4-3 and TRBJ2-6; no clear D. The germline gives CDR1 LGHNA, CDR2 YSLEER. The CDR3 length is 16 residues. V was pared by 1 base and J by 0 bases, with 7 bases between. This chain's CDR3 is CASSQGHLSGANVLTF. The DNA for the CDR3 is TGCGCCAGCAGCCAAGGACACCTCTCTGGGGCCAACGTCCTGACTTTC.